This entry is about one T cell receptor beta chain. The clone's antigen remains unknown. Base quality data are lacking; no much larger clone is found one base away. TCRbeta CDR3 regions were amplified from genomic DNA by means of the immunoSEQ Assay, a bias-controlled multiplex PCR. Processing in the source paper ran as follows. Within the assay, amplification of reference gene primers was used to estimate how many nucleated cells each sample contained. Sequence reads were collapsed and filtered to measure the absolute abundance of every unique TCRbeta CDR3 rearrangement. For each sample, productive Simpson clonality was calculated as the square root of Simpson's diversity index across productive rearrangements. Drawn from immuneACCESS, this table holds only the in-frame rearrangements with V and J called that TCRdb kept. Clones are partly lost; checked studies trace under half to an unresolved V gene and leave the rest unexplained. That table supplies the V and J calls and clone size; D and trimming were determined from the DNA. The sample table lists about 230,000 clones, 90% of them with a count of one. The top ten clonotypes cover approximately 2.4% of the sample.

This entry comes from a study of blood T cell repertoires in COVID-19 (dated by TCRdb to the early 2020s). At the level of the whole study: The collaborator samples originated in the United States, Italy and Spain and spanned the acute and convalescent phases of COVID-19. The material from the prospective study consisted of cDNA or gDNA derived from T cells, B-cell-depleted T cells, or PBMCs. The sample metadata nearly always contained a de-identified subject ID, COVID-19 status, age in years and sex. The repertoires were released in a freely available public database meant as a resource for research on the immune response to SARS-CoV-2. Subjects who had been exposed to COVID-19, were actively infected with it, or had recovered from it provided the deeply sampled blood TCRbeta repertoires that made up the dataset. The samples were drawn from two sources: the first 160 participants of the ongoing ImmuneRACE study, and approximately 1,300 subjects contributed by 6 global collaborators. Where HLA class I and class II types were available, the types were taken from metadata supplied by the sample provider, not from assay-based typing. Overall results and qualifications from the work: Clinical and demographic metadata were provided uncurated, with the amount varying by source and participant.

One collaborating source in Seattle enrolled patients while the patients were actively infected and followed the patients over time throughout the course of disease. Collaborating institutions collected whole blood in K2EDTA tubes following their own protocols. For TCRbeta analysis, collaborator samples were shipped as frozen whole blood, as isolated PBMCs, or as DNA extracted from either sample type. At the junction V is shortened by 2 bases and J by 5 bases; bases outside the gene matches: 4. Measured from the cysteine to the phenylalanine, the CDR3 is 14 residues long. Only CDR3 DNA remains: 42 bases, in frame from the first base. CDR1 and CDR2, per the germline V gene, are KGHSH and LQKENI.

The chain couples TRBV18 to TRBJ2-7; TRBD1 matches 9 bases in the middle. The clonotype originates from a man aged 30 to 39 with COVID-19, enrolled during active disease. Material: peripheral blood. The bases are TGTGCCAGCTCACCAACGGGACAGGGCAACGAGCAGTACTTC. Its protein product is CASSPTGQGNEQYF.